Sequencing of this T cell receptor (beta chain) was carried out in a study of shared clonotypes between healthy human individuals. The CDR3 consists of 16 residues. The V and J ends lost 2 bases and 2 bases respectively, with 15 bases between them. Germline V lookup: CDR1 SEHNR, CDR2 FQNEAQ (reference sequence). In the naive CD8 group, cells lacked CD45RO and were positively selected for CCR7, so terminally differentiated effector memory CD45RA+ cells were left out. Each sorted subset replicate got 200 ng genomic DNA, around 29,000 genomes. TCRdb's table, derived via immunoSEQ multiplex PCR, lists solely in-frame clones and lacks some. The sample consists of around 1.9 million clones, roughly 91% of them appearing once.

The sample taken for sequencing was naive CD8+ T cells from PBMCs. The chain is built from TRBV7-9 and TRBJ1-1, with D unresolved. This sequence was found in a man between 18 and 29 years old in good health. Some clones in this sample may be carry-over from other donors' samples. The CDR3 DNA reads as TGTGCCAGCAGCTTACCCCCCCAGGCAGAAAACACTGAAGCTTTCTTT. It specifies CASSLPPQAENTEAFF.